This T cell receptor (beta chain) was documented in a study of CD8 T cells in ankylosing spondylitis. TCRdb re-analysed the 5' RACE reads in MiXCR, keeping a single row per CDR3 protein. The repertoire includes about 220,000 distinct CDR3 sequences, around a quarter of them detected once, and around 6.3% sits in the top ten. Deletions cut 4 bases from V and 2 bases from J, with 16 bases between. CDR3 size: 16 residues. Germline loops: CDR1 MRHNA, CDR2 SNTAGT. The sequenced sample consisted of blood, either unsorted or a sorted T cell fraction (not recorded which). The chain has TRBV6-4 and TRBJ2-3; D may correspond to TRBD1 or TRBD2 (5 bases each). The TCR originated in a male donor with ankylosing spondylitis or in good health (not recorded which). The CDR3 DNA reads as TGTGCCAGCAGTGTAAGGGGACGCGGGTCCACAGATACGCAGTATTTT. Encoded protein: CASSVRGRGSTDTQYF.